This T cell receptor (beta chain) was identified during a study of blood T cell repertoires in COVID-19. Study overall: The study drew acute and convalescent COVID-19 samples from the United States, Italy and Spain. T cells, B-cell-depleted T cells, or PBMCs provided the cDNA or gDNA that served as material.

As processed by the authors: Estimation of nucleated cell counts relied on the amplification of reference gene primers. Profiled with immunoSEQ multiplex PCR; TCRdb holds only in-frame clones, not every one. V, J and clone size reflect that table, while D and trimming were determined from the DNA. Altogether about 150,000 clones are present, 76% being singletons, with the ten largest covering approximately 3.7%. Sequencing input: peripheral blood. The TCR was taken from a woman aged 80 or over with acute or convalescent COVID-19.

CDR3 protein: CASTPGGANTGELFF. In DNA, the CDR3 is TGTGCCAGTACCCCGGGTGGCGCGAACACCGGGGAGCTGTTTTTT. The rearrangement uses TRBV19 and TRBJ2-2; D is ambiguous. V lost 7 bases and J 0 bases, leaving 12 bases between the germline ends. The CDR3 loop spans 15 amino acids. Per germline, CDR1 LNHDA and CDR2 SQIVND (reference sequence).